One sample yielded the 8 T cell receptor beta chains listed below, sequenced in a study of blood T cells in healthy people across ages (dated by TCRdb to the mid-2010s). The library was prepared using 5' RACE. The reads were generated on an Illumina HiSeq 2500. The second PCR ran for roughly 7 to 12 cycles and used a J-beta primer mix along with a sample-barcoded 5' primer. TCRdb reprocessing: public reads trimmed at Q25 with fastp, clones called with MiXCR, in-frame beta chains kept. Each CDR3 protein gets just one entry, which takes the most common genes and DNA from the rows behind it. A total of roughly 1,300,000 distinct CDR3 sequences appear in this sample, 55% to 75% of them only once. The leading ten clones occupy approximately 7% of the sample. The specimen sequenced was blood. The receptors derive from a man between 18 and 35 years old in good health.

The chain carries TRBV10-3 and TRBJ2-2; 7 positions agree with TRBD1. V lost 10 bases to trimming and J lost 5 bases; unmatched junction nucleotides: 7. CDR3 length equals 13 residues. Germline V gene sequence: CDR1 ENHRY, CDR2 SYGVKD. The DNA of the CDR3 is TGTGCCACAAGATTACAGGGGACCGGGGAGCTGTTTTTT. Its translation is CATRLQGTGELFF.

The chain combines TRBV28 with TRBJ2-7; perhaps TRBD1 as D (6 bases). Germline V gives CDR1 MDHEN, CDR2 SYDVKM. The CDR3 covers 14 residues. The V end lost 7 bases, the J end lost 2 bases, and 15 bases lay between the germline ends. DNA for the CDR3: TGTGCCAGCAACGGCGGAGACAGGACCTACGAGCAGTACTTC. Translating gives CASNGGDRTYEQYF.

Note on this clonotype: A read error is possible here, since a much larger clone lies one base away. As DNA, the CDR3 is TGTGCCAGCACCCACCTAGCGGGGGGCACAGATACGCAGTATTTT. This encodes CASTHLAGGTDTQYF. The rearrangement links TRBV7-9 to TRBJ2-3; TRBD2 agrees at 10 bases. The CDR3 runs 15 residues. Germline CDR1 reads SEHNR; CDR2 reads FQNEAQ (reference sequence). V trimming: 7 bases; J trimming: 1 base; junction bases outside the gene matches: 5.

The gene calls are TRBV3-1 and TRBJ2-3; D ambiguous. This CDR3 contains 16 residues. The germline V gene encodes CDR1 LGHDT and CDR2 YNNKEL (reference sequence). Trimming took off 1 base at V and 2 bases at J, with 13 bases between the two ends. The CDR3 is CASSQVSANPTDTQYF. The CDR3 nucleotides read TGTGCCAGCAGCCAAGTCTCGGCGAATCCCACAGATACGCAGTATTTT.

The chain links TRBV6-2 or TRBV6-3 to TRBJ2-1, with 8 bases aligning to TRBD1. The CDR3 runs to 13 residues. Germline loops: CDR1 MNHEY, CDR2 SVGEGT. V lost 0 bases to trimming and J lost 10 bases; unmatched junction nucleotides: 2. CDR3 in DNA: TGTGCCAGCAGTTACTCGACAGGGGACGAGCAGTTCTTC. Protein: CASSYSTGDEQFF.

The chain links TRBV6-5 to TRBJ2-3, with 7 bases matching TRBD2. The CDR3 extends over 15 amino acids. J gave up 3 bases and V 5 bases, and 8 bases lay outside the gene matches. Germline CDR1 and CDR2: MNHEY and SVGAGI. As DNA, the CDR3 is TGTGCCAGCAGTCCTACTGGCGGGAGAACAGATACGCAGTATTTT. It codes for CASSPTGGRTDTQYF.

The chain couples TRBV11-2 to TRBJ2-7, with D uncertain. The germline V gene has CDR1 SGHAT and CDR2 FQNNGV. Trimming removed 4 bases at V and 6 bases at J, with 16 bases between. CDR3 size: 14 residues. The CDR3 is CASSSGPYSAEQYF. The CDR3 DNA sequence: TGTGCCAGCAGCTCCGGTCCGTACTCTGCCGAGCAGTACTTC.

The chain is built from TRBV10-3 and TRBJ2-1, with 7 nucleotides matching TRBD1. V lost 9 bases and J lost 6; bases outside the gene matches: 5. The CDR3 spans 12 residues. Germline V gives CDR1 ENHRY, CDR2 SYGVKD. CDR3 amino acids: CAMAGTVNEQFF. The CDR3 region has the DNA TGTGCCATGGCCGGGACAGTCAATGAGCAGTTCTTC.